A selection of T cell receptor beta chains follows, all from one sample in a study of CD8 T cell repertoires and HIV-1 epitope variants. Here immunoSEQ multiplex PCR was the method, and the copy in TCRdb shows in-frame clones only, minus some. The sample lists 6,000 or so clones; around 69% were seen once. These TCRs' antigens remain unknown. The sample consisted of cultured CD8+ T cells derived from PBMCs. The receptors shown here come from a male donor with HIV. Both conserved end residues are part of each CDR3. The order of the fields is J gene, V gene, D gene, clone size, CDR3 DNA, CDR3 protein. The D gene is left open where the match is weak. Clone size, where shown, is once, few, many, or a class for clones that have expanded.

>TRBJ2-1|TRBV5-8|NA|few
TGTGCCAGCAGCTCACCACGGGGCGGAGAATACAATGAGCAGTTCTTC
CASSSPRGGEYNEQFF
>TRBJ2-7|TRBV7-6|TRBD1|NA
TGTGCCAGCAGCTCCGGGACAGGTCACTACGAGCAGTACTTC
CASSSGTGHYEQYF
>TRBJ2-5|TRBV4-3|TRBD2|NA
TGCGCCAGCAGCCAAGATAAGCGGGGGGCGGGAGAGACCCAGTACTTC
CASSQDKRGAGETQYF
>TRBJ1-1|TRBV5-1|NA|NA
TGCGCCAGCACCGGTAACGGTGAAGCTTTCTTT
CASTGNGEAFF
>TRBJ2-1|TRBV6-6|NA|NA
TGTGCCAGCAGTTACGTGGACAGCCGGGAGCAGTTCTTC
CASSYVDSREQFF
>TRBJ2-1|TRBV19|TRBD2|NA
TGTGCCAGTAACCTAGCGGGATCCTCCTACAATGAGCAGTTCTTC
CASNLAGSSYNEQFF
>TRBJ1-6|TRBV5-8|NA|NA
TGTGCCAGCAGCTTATTTGGGGTTGAAAATTCACCCCTCCACTTT
CASSLFGVENSPLHF
>TRBJ2-7|TRBV4-2|TRBD1|few
TGTGCCAGCAGCTTGGGACAGTACCTTCGTGAGCAGTACTTC
CASSLGQYLREQYF
>TRBJ2-7|TRBV28|TRBD1|NA
TGTGCCAGCAGTTGGTCACTGGGACAGAGCCTCTACGAGCAGTACTTC
CASSWSLGQSLYEQYF
>TRBJ2-1|TRBV7-9|NA|NA
TGTGCCAGCAGCTTAGCGAGCTACAATGAGCAGTTCTTC
CASSLASYNEQFF
>TRBJ1-3|TRBV30|NA|NA
TGTGCCTGGGCAGACAGAACTGGAAACACCATATATTTT
CAWADRTGNTIYF
>TRBJ2-7|TRBV6-5|NA|NA
TGTGCCAGCAGTTACTTCGGGGCCTACGAGCAGTACTTC
CASSYFGAYEQYF
>TRBJ1-1|TRBV6-5|NA|NA
TGTGCCAGCAGTTACAACGCCTTCGGGCCAGTCACTGAAGCTTTCTTT
CASSYNAFGPVTEAFF
>TRBJ1-1|TRBV27|NA|medium-sized
TGTGCCAGCAGCCCCTCCGACACTTACACTGAAGCTTTCTTT
CASSPSDTYTEAFF
>TRBJ2-5|TRBV27|NA|few
TGTGCCAGCAGCTCCGCCGGGATAGATCAAGAGACCCAGTACTTC
CASSSAGIDQETQYF
>TRBJ2-2|TRBV5-1|TRBD1|NA
TGCGCCAGCAGCTCGACCCCAGCCGGACAGGGGGGAACCGGGGAGCTGTTTTTT
CASSSTPAGQGGTGELFF
>TRBJ2-7|TRBV4-2|NA|few
TGTGCCAGCAGCCAAGAGGGGGTGGGGACCTACGAGCAGTACTTC
CASSQEGVGTYEQYF
>TRBJ2-7|TRBV9|NA|NA
TGTGCCAGCAGCGTAGGTGGGGGAGGCTCCTACGAGCAGTACTTC
CASSVGGGGSYEQYF
>TRBJ2-1|TRBV18|NA|NA
TGTGCCAGCTCACCAGGGCAAAATGAGCAGTTCTTC
CASSPGQNEQFF
>TRBJ2-3|TRBV4-1|TRBD1|NA
TGCGCCAGCAGCCAAGAGGGGGACAGGGGGTACACAGATACGCAGTATTTT
CASSQEGDRGYTDTQYF
>TRBJ2-7|TRBV20-1|NA|NA
TGCAGTGCTAGGGCGGGATACGAGCAGTACTTC
CSARAGYEQYF
>TRBJ1-2|TRBV27|NA|NA
TGTGCCAGCAGTTCCAGGGGCTATGGCTACACCTTC
CASSSRGYGYTF
>TRBJ1-2|TRBV6-5|NA|NA
TGTGCCAGCAGTTTTTCGACGGTAGATGGCTACACCTTC
CASSFSTVDGYTF
>TRBJ1-6|TRBV6-5|TRBD1|NA
TGTGCCAGCAGTTATTGGGGCAGGGGGCAGAATTCACCCCTCCACTTT
CASSYWGRGQNSPLHF
>TRBJ2-7|TRBV6-1|NA|NA
TGTGCCAGCAGTTCAGATGTCTCGGCCTACGAGCAGTACTTC
CASSSDVSAYEQYF